The sequence of this T cell receptor (beta chain) was determined in a study of T cell changes during pregnancy in multiple sclerosis. Germline CDR1 reads LGHNA; CDR2 reads YSLEER. CDR3 size: 15 residues. Between the trimmed V and J ends, which lost 4 bases and 2 bases, there was a span of 13 bases. Libraries were prepared by immunoSEQ multiplex PCR; TCRdb keeps only in-frame clonotypes and omits some of them. This sample yields under 45,000 clones, of which 80% to 95% are seen a single time; roughly 0.7% belongs to the top ten. V and J are TRBV4-3 and TRBJ2-3, with a tentative D call TRBD2 (6 bases). The material was CD4+ T cells from peripheral blood mononuclear cells, obtained in the first trimester of pregnancy. This TCR derives from a female donor with multiple sclerosis, enrolled in a pregnancy study. CDR3 sequence reads: CASSPGGSATDTQYF. The CDR3 DNA is TGCGCCAGCAGCCCCGGGGGTAGCGCCACAGATACGCAGTATTTT.